This T cell receptor (beta chain) was captured by sequencing in a study of shared clonotypes between healthy human individuals. Study-wide results and caveats: Across a handful of donors, naive CD4 shared around 5.3%, naive CD8 3% to 3.5%, memory CD4 over 2%, memory CD8 0.4%. Non-shared clonotypes had lower generation probabilities than those shared by all four donors.

Germline CDR1 reads SGDLS; CDR2 reads YYNGEE. Trimming cost V 0 bases and J 2 bases, with 6 bases left between them. The length of the CDR3 is 14 residues. Points on this clone: No antigen is known for it. Other nucleotide sequences in the sample specify the same CDR3.

TCRdb keeps only in-frame clones here, not all; method: immunoSEQ multiplex PCR. The sample holds some 1,100,000 clones, about four fifths seen once. The clonotype originates from a man aged 18-30 years in good health. Some clones in this sample may be carry-over from other donors' samples. Sequenced sample: memory CD4+ T cells from PBMCs. Stated subset: CD45RA-negative fraction. J is TRBJ1-5 and V is TRBV9; no reliable D call. The CDR3 nucleotides are TGTGCCAGCAGCGTAGACGGGGGCAATCAGCCCCAGCATTTT. This encodes CASSVDGGNQPQHF.